The source of this TCR beta chain is a study of identical twins. CDR1 MNHEY and CDR2 SVGAGI come from the germline V gene. V was trimmed by 0 bases and J by 6 bases, leaving 16 bases between them. This CDR3 spans 16 amino acids. TCRdb analysed the 5' RACE reads with MiXCR anew, one entry per CDR3 protein. The table lists around 1.7 million distinct CDR3 sequences, roughly 35% of them singletons. This TCR was recovered from a newborn girl in good health. The sequenced material came from cord blood. The chain uses TRBV6-5 and TRBJ2-3, with D perhaps TRBD1 or TRBD2 (6 bases each). In nucleotides, the CDR3 is TGTGCCAGCAGTTACTCGGGGGGCATCGGCGGGGATACGCAGTATTTT. The encoded protein is CASSYSGGIGGDTQYF.